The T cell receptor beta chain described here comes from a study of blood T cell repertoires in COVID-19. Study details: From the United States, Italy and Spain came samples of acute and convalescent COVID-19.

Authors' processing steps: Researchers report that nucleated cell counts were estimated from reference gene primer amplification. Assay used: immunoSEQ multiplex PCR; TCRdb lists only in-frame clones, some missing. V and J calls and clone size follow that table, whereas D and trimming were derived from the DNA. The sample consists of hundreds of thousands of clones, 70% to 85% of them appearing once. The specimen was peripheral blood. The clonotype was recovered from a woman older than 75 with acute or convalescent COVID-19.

CDR3 loop: CASSENLGNTGELFF. As DNA, the CDR3 is TGCGCCAGCAGTGAGAACCTTGGGAACACCGGGGAGCTGTTTTTT. The rearrangement uses TRBV5-1 and TRBJ2-2; D remains unclear. The germline V gene encodes CDR1 SGHRS and CDR2 YFSETQ. The CDR3 spans 15 residues. Trimming shortened V by 5 bases and J by 1 base, and 12 bases separated the two germline ends.